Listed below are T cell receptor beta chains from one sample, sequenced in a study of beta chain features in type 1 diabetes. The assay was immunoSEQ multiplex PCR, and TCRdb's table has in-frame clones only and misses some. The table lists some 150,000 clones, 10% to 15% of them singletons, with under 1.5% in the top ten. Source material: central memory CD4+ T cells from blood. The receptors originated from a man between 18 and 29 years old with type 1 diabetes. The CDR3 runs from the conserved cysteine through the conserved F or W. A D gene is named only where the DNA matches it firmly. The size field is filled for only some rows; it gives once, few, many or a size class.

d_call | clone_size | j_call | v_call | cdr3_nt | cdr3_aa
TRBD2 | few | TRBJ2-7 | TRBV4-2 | TGTGCCAGCAGCCAAGAGGTAGCGGGGACCTACGAGCAGTACTTC | CASSQEVAGTYEQYF
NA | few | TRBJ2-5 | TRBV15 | TGTGCCACCAGCATAGCTTCGGCAGGGCCCCTCGAGACCCAGTACTTC | CATSIASAGPLETQYF
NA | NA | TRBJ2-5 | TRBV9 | TGTGCCAGCAGCATGCAGTACAGGGAAGAAGAGACCCAGTACTTC | CASSMQYREEETQYF
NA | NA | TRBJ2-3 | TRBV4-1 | TGCGCCAGCAGCCCCCATAAACAGGGCCTAGCGCATGGAGATACGCAGTATTTT | CASSPHKQGLAHGDTQYF
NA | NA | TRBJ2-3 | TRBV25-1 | TGTGCCAGCAGTGACAGGGTAACAGATACGCAGTATTTT | CASSDRVTDTQYF
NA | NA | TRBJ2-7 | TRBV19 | TGTGCCAGTAGTACCCTGGGACCTCGGGACGAGCAGTACTTC | CASSTLGPRDEQYF
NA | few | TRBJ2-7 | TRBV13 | TGTGCCAGCAGCTTAGAGCAGGGTCGGGACGAGCAGTACTTC | CASSLEQGRDEQYF
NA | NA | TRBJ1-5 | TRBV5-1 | TGCGCCAGCTCCCCAGGGGCAGGCAATCAGCCCCAGCATTTT | CASSPGAGNQPQHF
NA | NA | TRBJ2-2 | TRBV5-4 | TGTGCCAGCAGCTTGGCTTCTGGGGAGCTGTTTTTT | CASSLASGELFF
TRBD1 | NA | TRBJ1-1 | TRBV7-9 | TGTGCCAGCAGCCCGATGGGACAGCGGACTACTGAAGCTTTCTTT | CASSPMGQRTTEAFF
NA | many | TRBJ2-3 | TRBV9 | TGTGCCAGCAGCGTAGCCCCGGGACTGGGCACAGATACGCAGTATTTT | CASSVAPGLGTDTQYF
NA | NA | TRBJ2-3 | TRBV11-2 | TGTGCCAGCAGCTCATTGTCGGCAGATACGCAGTATTTT | CASSSLSADTQYF
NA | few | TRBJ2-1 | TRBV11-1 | TGTGCCAGCAGCTTAGAACCAATGGCCGGGACAAAGGAGTTCTTC | CASSLEPMAGTKEFF
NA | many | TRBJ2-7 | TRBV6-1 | TGTGCCAGCTTTTCCAGCCCGAGCTCCTCCTACGAGCAGTACTTC | CASFSSPSSSYEQYF
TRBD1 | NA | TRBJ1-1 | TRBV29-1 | TGCAGCGCCGGGCGACAGGGAGGGGCTGAAGCTTTCTTT | CSAGRQGGAEAFF
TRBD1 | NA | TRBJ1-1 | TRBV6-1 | TGTGCCAGCAGTGATCAACAGGGGTACACTGAAGCTTTCTTT | CASSDQQGYTEAFF
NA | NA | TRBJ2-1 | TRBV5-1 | TGCGCCAGCAGAGTGTCGGGAGACAATGAGCAGTTCTTC | CASRVSGDNEQFF
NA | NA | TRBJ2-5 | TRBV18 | TGTGCCAGCTCACCAACGACAAGCGTCGAGACCCAGTACTTC | CASSPTTSVETQYF
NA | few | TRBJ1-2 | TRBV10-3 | TGTGCCATCAGTGAGTCAGAGGGGAGAGGCTACACCTTC | CAISESEGRGYTF
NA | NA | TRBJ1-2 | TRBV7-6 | TGTGCCAGCAGCTTACTCCCAGCCACTAACTATGGCTACACCTTC | CASSLLPATNYGYTF
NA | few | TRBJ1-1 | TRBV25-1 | TGTGCCAGCAGCAAGTGGGGGGCCGCTGAAGCTTTCTTT | CASSKWGAAEAFF
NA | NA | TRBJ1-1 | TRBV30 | TGTGCCTGGAGCCGGGGGATCGGCGGGGGCACTGAAGCTTTCTTT | CAWSRGIGGGTEAFF
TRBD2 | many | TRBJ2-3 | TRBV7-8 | TGTGCCAGCAGCTCCCGCGGGGGGCGCACAGATACGCAGTATTTT | CASSSRGGRTDTQYF
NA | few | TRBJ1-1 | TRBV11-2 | TGTGCCAGCAGGCGACCGGGACAAGGCACTGAAGCTTTCTTT | CASRRPGQGTEAFF
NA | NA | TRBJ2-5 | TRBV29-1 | TGCAGCGTTGAAGTAGATGAAGAGACCCAGTACTTC | CSVEVDEETQYF
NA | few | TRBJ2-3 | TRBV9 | TGTGCCAGCACCTCCTTGGGGGGGGCCGCAGATACGCAGTATTTT | CASTSLGGAADTQYF
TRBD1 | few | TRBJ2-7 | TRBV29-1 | TGCAGCGTACAAACCGGGACAGGGGGAGGCGAGCAGTACTTC | CSVQTGTGGGEQYF
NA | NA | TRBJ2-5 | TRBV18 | TGTGCCAGCTCACCAGGGCCAGGGTACCAAGAGACCCAGTACTTC | CASSPGPGYQETQYF
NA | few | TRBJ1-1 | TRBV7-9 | TGTGCCAGCAGTCAGCCTCGGAAAGGCTCCGAAGCTTTCTTT | CASSQPRKGSEAFF
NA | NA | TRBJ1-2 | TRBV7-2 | TGTGCCAGCAGCGTCACGGTACGAGAGTATGGCTACACCTTC | CASSVTVREYGYTF
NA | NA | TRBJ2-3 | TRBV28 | TGTGCCAGCAGTTTACCCGCCCCAGATACGCAGTATTTT | CASSLPAPDTQYF
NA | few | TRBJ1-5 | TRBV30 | TGTGCCTGGAGTGTACGGGGGCAGGGCAATCAGCCCCAGCATTTT | CAWSVRGQGNQPQHF
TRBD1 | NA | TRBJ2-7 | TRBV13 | TGTGCCAGCAGACAACAGGGGGCGCACTACGAGCAGTACTTC | CASRQQGAHYEQYF
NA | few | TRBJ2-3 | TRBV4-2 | TGTGCCAGCAGCCTCAATCCCCCAGATACGCAGTATTTT | CASSLNPPDTQYF
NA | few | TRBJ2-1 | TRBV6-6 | TGTGCCAGCAGCGCCGTTGAGCAGTTCTTC | CASSAVEQFF
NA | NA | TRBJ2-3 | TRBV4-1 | TGCGCCAGCAGCCCCGGACCCCACACAGATACGCAGTATTTT | CASSPGPHTDTQYF